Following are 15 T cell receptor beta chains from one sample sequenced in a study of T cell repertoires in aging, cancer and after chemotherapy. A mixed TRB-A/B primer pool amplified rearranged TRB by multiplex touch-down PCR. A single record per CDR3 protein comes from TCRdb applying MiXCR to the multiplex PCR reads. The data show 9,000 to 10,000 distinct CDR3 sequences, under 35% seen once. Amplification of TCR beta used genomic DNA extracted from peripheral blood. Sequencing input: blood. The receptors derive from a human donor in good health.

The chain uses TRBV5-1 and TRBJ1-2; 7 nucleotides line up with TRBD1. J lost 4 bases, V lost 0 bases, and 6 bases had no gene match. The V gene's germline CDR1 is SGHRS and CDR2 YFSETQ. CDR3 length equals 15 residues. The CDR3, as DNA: TGCGCCAGCAGCTTGGATAGGGGGCGCTTCTATGGCTACACCTTC. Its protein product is CASSLDRGRFYGYTF. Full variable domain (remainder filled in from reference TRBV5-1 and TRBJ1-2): KAGVTQTPRYLIKTRGQQVTLSCSPISGHRSVSWYQQTPGQGLQFLFEYFSETQRNKGNFPGRFSGRQFSNSRSEMNVSTLELGDSALYLCASSLDRGRFYGYTFGSGTRLTVV.

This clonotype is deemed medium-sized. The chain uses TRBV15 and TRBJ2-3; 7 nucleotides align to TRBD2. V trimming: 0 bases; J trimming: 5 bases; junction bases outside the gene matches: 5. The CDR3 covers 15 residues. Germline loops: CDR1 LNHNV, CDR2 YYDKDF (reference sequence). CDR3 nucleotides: TGTGCCACCAGCAGAGATCTGGCTAGCGGAGATACGCAGTATTTT. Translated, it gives CATSRDLASGDTQYF.

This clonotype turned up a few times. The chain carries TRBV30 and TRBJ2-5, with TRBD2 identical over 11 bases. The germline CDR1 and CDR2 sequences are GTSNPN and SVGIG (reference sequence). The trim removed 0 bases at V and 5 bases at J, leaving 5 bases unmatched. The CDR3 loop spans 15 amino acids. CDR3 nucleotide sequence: TGTGCCTGGAGTGTTGGGACTAGCGGAGGGGAGACCCAGTACTTC. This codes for CAWSVGTSGGETQYF. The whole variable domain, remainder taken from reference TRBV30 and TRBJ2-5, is SQTIHQWPATLVQPVGSPLSLECTVEGTSNPNLYWYRQAAGRGLQLLFYSVGIGQISSEVPQNLSASRPQDRQFILSSKKLLLSDSGFYLCAWSVGTSGGETQYFGPGTRLLVL.

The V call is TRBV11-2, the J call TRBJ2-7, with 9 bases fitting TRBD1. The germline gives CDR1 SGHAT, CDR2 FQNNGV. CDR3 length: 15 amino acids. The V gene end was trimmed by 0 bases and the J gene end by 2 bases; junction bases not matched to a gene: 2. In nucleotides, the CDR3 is TGTGCCAGCAGCTTAGATTACAGGGGGCCCTACGAGCAGTACGTC. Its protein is CASSLDYRGPYEQYV.

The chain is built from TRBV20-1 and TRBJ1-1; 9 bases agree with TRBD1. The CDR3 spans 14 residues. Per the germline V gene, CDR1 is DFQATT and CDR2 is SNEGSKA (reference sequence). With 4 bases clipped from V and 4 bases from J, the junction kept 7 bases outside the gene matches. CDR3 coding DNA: TGCAGTGCTACCCTACAGGGGGCATTCACTGAAGCTTTCTTT. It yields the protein CSATLQGAFTEAFF.

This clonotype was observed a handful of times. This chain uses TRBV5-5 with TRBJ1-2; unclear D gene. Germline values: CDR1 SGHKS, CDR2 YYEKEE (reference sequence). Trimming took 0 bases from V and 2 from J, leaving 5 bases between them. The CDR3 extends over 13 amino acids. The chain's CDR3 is CASSLGGNYGYTF. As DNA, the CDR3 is TGTGCCAGCAGCTTGGGAGGGAACTATGGCTACACCTTC. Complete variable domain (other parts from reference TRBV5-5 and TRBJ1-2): DAGVTQSPTHLIKTRGQQVTLRCSPISGHKSVSWYQQVLGQGPQFIFQYYEKEERGRGNFPDRFSARQFPNYSSELNVNALLLGDSALYLCASSLGGNYGYTFGSGTRLTVV.

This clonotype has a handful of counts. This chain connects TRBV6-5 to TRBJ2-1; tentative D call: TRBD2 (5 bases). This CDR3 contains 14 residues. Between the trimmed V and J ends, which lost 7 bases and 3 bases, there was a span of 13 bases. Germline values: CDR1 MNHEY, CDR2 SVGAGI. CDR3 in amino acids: CASKLEGNYNEQFF. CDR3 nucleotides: TGTGCCAGCAAACTCGAGGGTAACTACAATGAGCAGTTCTTC.

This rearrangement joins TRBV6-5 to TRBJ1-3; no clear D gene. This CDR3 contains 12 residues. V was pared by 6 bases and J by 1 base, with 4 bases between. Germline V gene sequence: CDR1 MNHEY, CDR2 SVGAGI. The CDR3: CASRGSGNTIYF. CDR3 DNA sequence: TGTGCCAGCAGGGGGTCTGGAAACACCATATATTTT.

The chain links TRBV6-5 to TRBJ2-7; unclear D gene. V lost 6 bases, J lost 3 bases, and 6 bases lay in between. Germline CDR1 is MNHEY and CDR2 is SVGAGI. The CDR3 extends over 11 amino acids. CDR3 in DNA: TGTGCCAGCAGGGGCCGCTACGAGCAGTACGTC. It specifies CASRGRYEQYV.

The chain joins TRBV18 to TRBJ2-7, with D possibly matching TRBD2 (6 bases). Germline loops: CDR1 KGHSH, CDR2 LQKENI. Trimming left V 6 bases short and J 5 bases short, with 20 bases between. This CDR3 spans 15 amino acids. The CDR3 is CASSLGLAASDEQYV. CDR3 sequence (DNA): TGTGCCAGCTCCTTGGGTTTAGCGGCGAGCGACGAGCAGTACGTC.

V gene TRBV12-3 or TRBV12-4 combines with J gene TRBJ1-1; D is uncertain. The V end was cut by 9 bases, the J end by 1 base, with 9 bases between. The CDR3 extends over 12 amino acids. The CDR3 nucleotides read TGTGCCAGTTTAACCGCGAACACTGAAGCTTTCTTT. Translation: CASLTANTEAFF.

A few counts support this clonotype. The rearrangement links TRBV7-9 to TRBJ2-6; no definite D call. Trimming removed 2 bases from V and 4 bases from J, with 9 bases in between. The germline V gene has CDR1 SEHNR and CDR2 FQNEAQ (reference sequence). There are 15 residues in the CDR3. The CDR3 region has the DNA TGTGCCAGCAGCTTACAGGCGGCCGGGGCCAACGTCCTGACTTTC. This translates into CASSLQAAGANVLTF.

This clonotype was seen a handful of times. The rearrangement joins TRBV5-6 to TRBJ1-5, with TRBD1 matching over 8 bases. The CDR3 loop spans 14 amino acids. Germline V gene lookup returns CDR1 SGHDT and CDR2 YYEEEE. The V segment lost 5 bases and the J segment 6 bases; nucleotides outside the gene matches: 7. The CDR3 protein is CASSVGQGGQPQHF. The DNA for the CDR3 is TGTGCCAGCAGTGTCGGACAGGGAGGTCAGCCCCAGCATTTT.

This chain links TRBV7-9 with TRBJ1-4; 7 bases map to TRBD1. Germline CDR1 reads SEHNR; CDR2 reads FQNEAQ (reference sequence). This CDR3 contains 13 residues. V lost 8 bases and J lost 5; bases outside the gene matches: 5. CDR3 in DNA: TGTGCCAGCGTACAGGGGCGAAATGAAAAACTGTTTTTT. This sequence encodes CASVQGRNEKLFF.

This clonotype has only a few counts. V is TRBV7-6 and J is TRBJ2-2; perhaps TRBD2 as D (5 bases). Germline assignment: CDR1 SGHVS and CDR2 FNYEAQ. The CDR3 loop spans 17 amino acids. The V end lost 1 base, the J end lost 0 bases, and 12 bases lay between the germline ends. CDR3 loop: CASSLEGGLANTGELFF. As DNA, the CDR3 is TGTGCCAGCAGCTTAGAAGGCGGGCTCGCGAACACCGGGGAGCTGTTTTTT.